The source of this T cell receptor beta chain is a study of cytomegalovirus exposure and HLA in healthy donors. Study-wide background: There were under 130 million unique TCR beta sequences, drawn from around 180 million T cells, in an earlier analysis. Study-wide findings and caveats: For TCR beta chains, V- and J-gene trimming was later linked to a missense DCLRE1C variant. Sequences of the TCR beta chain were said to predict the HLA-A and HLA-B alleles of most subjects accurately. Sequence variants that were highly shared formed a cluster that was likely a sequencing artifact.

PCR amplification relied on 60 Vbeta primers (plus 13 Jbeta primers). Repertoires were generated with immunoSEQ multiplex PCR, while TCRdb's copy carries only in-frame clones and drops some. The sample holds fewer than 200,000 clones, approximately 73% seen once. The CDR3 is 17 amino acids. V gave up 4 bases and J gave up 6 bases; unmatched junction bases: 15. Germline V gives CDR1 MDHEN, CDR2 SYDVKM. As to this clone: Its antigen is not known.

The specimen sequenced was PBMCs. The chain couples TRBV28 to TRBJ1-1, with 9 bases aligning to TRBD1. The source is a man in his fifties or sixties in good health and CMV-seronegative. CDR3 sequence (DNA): TGTGCCAGCAGTTCAAGGGGGACAGGGACCCCCGGGGCTGAAGCTTTCTTT. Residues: CASSSRGTGTPGAEAFF.